This T cell receptor (beta chain) was documented in a study of T cell changes during pregnancy in multiple sclerosis. Repertoires were generated with immunoSEQ multiplex PCR, while TCRdb's copy carries only in-frame clones and drops some. The sample records about 75,000 clones, around 92% being singletons. Looked up from germline, CDR1 is SGDLS and CDR2 is YYNGEE. The V gene lost 4 bases and the J gene lost 1 base, with 17 bases spanning the gap. The CDR3 runs 17 residues. This specimen was peripheral blood, taken in the first trimester of pregnancy. The V gene is TRBV9, the J gene TRBJ2-2; D is possibly TRBD1 (5 bases). This sequence was found in a female donor in good health, enrolled as a control in a pregnancy study. The CDR3 DNA follows: TGTGCCAGCAGCCCAAGGGGAAGGGGCAGGAACACCGGGGAGCTGTTTTTT. This codes for CASSPRGRGRNTGELFF.